One and the same sample provided the 22 T cell receptor beta chains below, sequenced in a study of T cell changes during pregnancy in multiple sclerosis. Clones were read by immunoSEQ multiplex PCR, and TCRdb kept only the in-frame ones, dropping some. This table has under 45,000 clones, more than 75% appearing once. Material: peripheral blood, obtained in the second trimester of pregnancy. These receptors were collected from a female donor in good health, enrolled as a control in a pregnancy study.

The chain uses TRBV5-1 and TRBJ2-1; D remains unclear. The CDR3 has 17 residues. Germline V gene data show CDR1 as SGHRS and CDR2 as YFSETQ. V lost 4 bases and J 0 bases, leaving 17 bases between the germline ends. CDR3 coding DNA: TGCGCCAGCAGCCCGCGAGGCGGTTCTAGCTCCTACAATGAGCAGTTCTTC. The encoded protein is CASSPRGGSSSYNEQFF.

V gene TRBV7-2 combines with J gene TRBJ2-7, with TRBD2 as a possible D gene (6 bases). Germline V gene data show CDR1 as SGHTA and CDR2 as FQGNSA. CDR3 size: 14 residues. V was shortened by 5 bases and J by 6 bases, with 17 bases between the two germline ends. DNA of the CDR3: TGTGCCAGCAGCCACGCGACTAGTACAAGCGAGCAGTACTTC. As protein: CASSHATSTSEQYF.

The chain employs TRBV27 and TRBJ1-1, with D maybe TRBD1 (6 bases). V lost 5 bases, J lost 6 bases, and 19 bases lay in between. The CDR3 consists of 15 residues. The germline V gene encodes CDR1 MNHEY and CDR2 SMNVEV (reference sequence). The CDR3 DNA sequence: TGTGCCAGCAGTCCTAATATACAGGGCCGGCCTGAAGCTTTCTTT. Its translation is CASSPNIQGRPEAFF.

This clone came up once. The chain carries TRBV5-1 and TRBJ2-4; D unclear. CDR1 and CDR2 (germline): SGHRS, YFSETQ. The CDR3 runs to 13 residues. V lost 3 bases and J lost 7, with 11 bases in between. The DNA of the CDR3 is TGCGCCAGCAGCTCCCCTACGGAGAACATTCAGTACTTC. It encodes CASSSPTENIQYF.

The chain has TRBV9 and TRBJ2-4, with 9 bases fitting TRBD1. CDR3 length: 14 amino acids. V was pared by 3 bases and J by 9 bases, with 7 bases of the junction left unmatched. Germline-derived CDR1 and CDR2 are SGDLS and YYNGEE. The CDR3 region has the DNA TGTGCCAGCAGCGCTCAACAGGGGGCAGGCATTCAGTACTTC. The encoded protein is CASSAQQGAGIQYF.

This clone was seen a few times. The chain couples TRBV4-1 to TRBJ1-1, with D unclear. CDR1 and CDR2 from the germline V gene are MGHRA and YSYEKL. This CDR3 is 13 amino acids long. The V end was cut by 3 bases, the J end by 0 bases, with 5 bases between. CDR3 sequence reads: CASSQIVNTEAFF. The CDR3 DNA is TGCGCCAGCAGCCAGATAGTGAACACTGAAGCTTTCTTT.

The CDR3 loop is CASSSGNHEQYF. As DNA, the CDR3 is TGTGCCAGCAGCTCCGGGAACCACGAGCAGTACTTC. This chain uses TRBV5-8 with TRBJ2-7, with a weak D call TRBD2 (5 bases). V shed 3 bases and J shed 5 bases, with 9 bases lying between them. The CDR3 length is 12 residues. Germline CDR1 SGHTS, CDR2 YDEGEE.

The J gene is TRBJ1-1, the V gene TRBV6-5; unclear D gene. V lost 2 bases and J 1 base, leaving 14 bases between the germline ends. The CDR3 runs 16 residues. Per germline, CDR1 MNHEY and CDR2 SVGAGI. The CDR3 sequence: CASSYLPLGENTEAFF. CDR3 coding DNA: TGTGCCAGCAGTTACCTCCCTCTCGGAGAGAACACTGAAGCTTTCTTT.

CDR3 DNA sequence: TGTGCCAGCAGCACAGACTTAGGGGGTAATGAGCAGTTCTTC. Translation: CASSTDLGGNEQFF. The rearrangement uses TRBV6-6 and TRBJ2-1, with D perhaps matching TRBD1 (6 bases). Trimming removed 6 bases at V and 7 bases at J, with 16 bases between. The CDR3 runs to 14 residues. The germline CDR1 and CDR2 sequences are MNHNY and SVGAGI (reference sequence).

The count of this clone is one. The chain carries TRBV28 and TRBJ1-2, with TRBD1 as a possible D gene (6 bases). In germline, CDR1 is MDHEN, CDR2 SYDVKM. Trimming cost V 2 bases and J 4 bases, with 14 bases left between them. The CDR3 loop spans 15 amino acids. The chain's CDR3 is CASSLLGQFFYGYTF. The CDR3 DNA reads TGTGCCAGCAGTTTACTAGGACAGTTTTTCTATGGCTACACCTTC.

CDR3 nucleotides: TGCAGCGTTGGTACAGGGGGCAATGAGCAGTTCTTC. It encodes CSVGTGGNEQFF. V gene TRBV29-1 combines with J gene TRBJ2-1; 8 bases align to TRBD1. CDR3 length: 12 residues. V was clipped by 4 bases and J by 6 bases; unmatched bases: 2. In germline, CDR1 is SQVTM, CDR2 ANQGSEA.

The chain uses TRBV19 and TRBJ1-2, with 7 nucleotides matching TRBD1. CDR3 length equals 15 residues. Germline-derived CDR1 and CDR2 are LNHDA and SQIVND (reference sequence). With 4 bases clipped from V and 5 bases from J, the junction kept 10 bases outside the gene matches. CDR3: CASSNNRGSPYGYTF. The CDR3 nucleotides read TGTGCCAGTAGTAACAACAGGGGTTCTCCGTATGGCTACACCTTC.

The chain links TRBV5-1 to TRBJ2-2, with TRBD1 matching 9 bases. This CDR3 region has 17 residues. Germline V gives CDR1 SGHRS, CDR2 YFSETQ. After removal of 5 bases from V and 4 bases from J, the junction contained 12 bases not matched to a gene. The CDR3 region is CASSPPGQGLVTGELFF. The CDR3 DNA follows: TGCGCCAGCAGTCCTCCGGGACAGGGATTGGTCACCGGGGAGCTGTTTTTT.

The V and J genes are TRBV7-8 and TRBJ2-2; no definite D call. The CDR3 totals 15 residues. V was cut by 1 base and J by 5 bases, with 11 bases left in between. Germline CDR1 and CDR2: SGHVS and FQNEAQ. The CDR3 sequence: CASSLVEARTGELFF. The CDR3 DNA reads TGTGCCAGCAGCTTAGTAGAAGCACGGACCGGGGAGCTGTTTTTT.

V is TRBV18 and J is TRBJ2-1; D perhaps matches TRBD1 (6 bases). Germline loops: CDR1 KGHSH, CDR2 LQKENI. The V end lost 6 bases, the J end lost 4 bases, and 13 bases lay between the germline ends. CDR3 size: 14 residues. CDR3 nucleotide sequence: TGTGCCAGCTCGCCAGAAGACAGGTACAATGAGCAGTTCTTC. This codes for CASSPEDRYNEQFF.

V usage is TRBV21-1 and J usage is TRBJ2-5; TRBD1 is the table's D call and was not checked against the DNA. TRBV21-1 is described as a pseudogene. The CDR3 is 15 amino acids. Here the CDR3 DNA reads TGTGCCAGCAGCAAAGTAGGGGACACACAAGAGACCCAGTACTTC. The encoded protein is CASSKVGDTQETQYF.

V gene TRBV4-3 combines with J gene TRBJ2-1; perhaps TRBD2 as D (7 bases). Germline CDR1 is LGHNA and CDR2 is YSLEER. The CDR3 runs to 16 residues. The V end lost 0 bases, the J end lost 7 bases, and 16 bases lay between the germline ends. As DNA, the CDR3 is TGCGCCAGCAGCCAAGATTTGAGGGGGGGCCGGAATGAGCAGTTCTTC. Translated, it gives CASSQDLRGGRNEQFF.

The genes are TRBV5-4 and TRBJ1-6; 10 bases match TRBD1. The CDR3 runs to 15 residues. J lost 10 bases, V lost 3 bases, and 7 bases had no gene match. Germline CDR1 reads SGHNT; CDR2 reads YYREEE (reference sequence). CDR3 nucleotide sequence: TGTGCCAGCAGCTCTACCGGGACAGGGGAATCACCCCTCCACTTT. Translated, it gives CASSSTGTGESPLHF.

The J gene is TRBJ1-6, the V gene TRBV28; a weak D match, TRBD1 (6 bases). Trimming took off 6 bases at V and 9 bases at J, with 18 bases between the two ends. In germline, CDR1 is MDHEN, CDR2 SYDVKM. The CDR3 runs 15 residues. The CDR3 loop is CASSSGQWEVSPLHF. CDR3 nucleotides: TGTGCCAGCAGCTCTGGACAGTGGGAAGTTTCACCCCTCCACTTT.

V is TRBV29-1 and J is TRBJ1-3; maybe TRBD1 (5 bases). In germline, CDR1 is SQVTM, CDR2 ANQGSEA. The CDR3 is 13 residues long. The ends were cut back, 4 bases at V and 0 bases at J, with 7 bases in the middle. Here the CDR3 reads CSVADSSGNTIYF. Here the CDR3 DNA reads TGCAGCGTTGCTGACAGCTCTGGAAACACCATATATTTT. Together with reference TRBV29-1 and TRBJ1-3, the CDR3 gives the full variable domain: SAVISQKPSRDICQRGTSLTIQCQVDSQVTMMFWYRQQPGQSLTLIATANQGSEATYESGFVIDKFPISRPNLTFSTLTVSNMSPEDSSIYLCSVADSSGNTIYFGEGSWLTVV.

The chain is built from TRBV11-3 and TRBJ2-5; D not certain. The V end was cut by 2 bases, the J end by 0 bases, with 10 bases between. The germline gives CDR1 SGHNT, CDR2 YENEEA. This CDR3 spans 15 amino acids. CDR3 DNA: TGTGCCAGCAGCTTAAAGACACAGTACCAAGAGACCCAGTACTTC. It codes for CASSLKTQYQETQYF. Filled out from reference TRBV11-3 and TRBJ2-5, the complete variable domain reads EAGVVQSPRYKIIEKKQPVAFWCNPISGHNTLYWYLQNLGQGPELLIRYENEEAVDDSQLPKDRFSAERLKGVDSTLKIQPAELGDSAVYLCASSLKTQYQETQYFGPGTRLLVL.

This clone turned up a few times. The CDR3 sequence is CASSPVGGNSPLHF. In DNA, the CDR3 is TGTGCCAGCTCACCAGTCGGGGGAAATTCACCCCTCCACTTT. The gene calls are TRBV18 and TRBJ1-6; TRBD1 is a possible D gene (5 bases). Germline V gene sequence: CDR1 KGHSH, CDR2 LQKENI. CDR3 length: 14 amino acids. V lost 2 bases, J lost 7 bases, and 9 bases lay in between. The variable domain in full, with the rest retrieved from reference TRBV18 and TRBJ1-6, is NAGVMQNPRHLVRRRGQEARLRCSPMKGHSHVYWYRQLPEEGLKFMVYLQKENIIDESGMPKERFSAEFPKEGPSILRIQQVVRGDSAAYFCASSPVGGNSPLHFGNGTRLTVT.